The 16 T cell receptor beta chains below come from one sample, sequenced in a study of graft-versus-host responses after intestinal transplantation. The antigens these receptors bind are not known. The repertoire was sequenced with immunoSEQ multiplex PCR; TCRdb's copy has only in-frame clones and lacks some. Here the sample spans about 39,000 clones, over 90% being singletons. The starting material was unstimulated CD8+ T cells sorted from spleen or lymph node cells, obtained before transplant. Every receptor here comes from a human donor who was the organ donor for an intestinal transplant.

V is TRBV21-1 and J is TRBJ2-4; the D segment call TRBD2 is taken from the table without a DNA check. TRBV21-1 is given as a pseudogene. There are 20 residues in the CDR3. The CDR3 DNA reads TGTGCCAGCAGCAAAGATGGACGGCCCCGGACTAGCCGGGGGTTCGACATTCAGTACTTC. This translates into CASSKDGRPRTSRGFDIQYF.

This clone was seen only once. The chain links TRBV5-4 to TRBJ2-7, with no clear D. The CDR3 runs to 11 residues. V was trimmed by 3 bases and J by 4 bases, leaving 5 bases between them. Germline loops: CDR1 SGHNT, CDR2 YYREEE (reference sequence). The CDR3, as DNA: TGTGCCAGCAGCTCCCCTTACGAGCAGTACTTC. Translated, it gives CASSSPYEQYF.

The chain recombines TRBV6-5 with TRBJ1-2; D is unclear. The CDR3 consists of 13 residues. Trimming pared 2 bases from V and 7 bases from J, leaving 11 bases between. Germline loops: CDR1 MNHEY, CDR2 SVGAGI. Written as DNA, the CDR3 is TGTGCCAGCAGTTACAGGTCCGCGAGTGGCTACACCTTC. Translated, it gives CASSYRSASGYTF.

The chain couples TRBV6-5 to TRBJ2-5; 7 bases match TRBD2. The CDR3 sequence is 16 residues long. The germline V gene encodes CDR1 MNHEY and CDR2 SVGAGI. V trimming: 3 bases; J trimming: 5 bases; junction bases outside the gene matches: 12. DNA for the CDR3: TGTGCCAGCAGTTATTACGGCGGGAGCCGGAGGGAGACCCAGTACTTC. It encodes CASSYYGGSRRETQYF.

This clone was counted a single time. V usage is TRBV4-1 and J usage is TRBJ2-7; a weak D match, TRBD1 (6 bases). Germline V gives CDR1 MGHRA, CDR2 YSYEKL. With 3 bases removed from V and 1 base from J, the gap between germline ends came to 7 bases. The CDR3 totals 13 residues. For the CDR3, the DNA is TGCGCCAGCAGCCAGGGGACATCCTACGAGCAGTACTTC. Translated: CASSQGTSYEQYF.

This clone was picked up one time. The genes are TRBV5-4 and TRBJ2-1; D is perhaps TRBD2 (5 bases). Germline CDR1 is SGHNT and CDR2 is YYREEE (reference sequence). The length of the CDR3 is 12 residues. V was cut by 2 bases and J by 7 bases, with 7 bases left in between. The CDR3 region is CASSFSGNEQFF. The CDR3 region has the DNA TGTGCCAGCAGCTTTTCGGGGAATGAGCAGTTCTTC. The full variable domain, completed using reference TRBV5-4 and TRBJ2-1, is ETGVTQSPTHLIKTRGQQVTLRCSSQSGHNTVSWYQQALGQGPQFIFQYYREEENGRGNFPPRFSGLQFPNYSSELNVNALELDDSALYLCASSFSGNEQFFGPGTRLTVL.

The V gene is TRBV27, the J gene TRBJ2-1, with unresolved D. Trimming cost V 3 bases and J 8 bases, with 11 bases left between them. This CDR3 has 13 residues. Germline values: CDR1 MNHEY, CDR2 SMNVEV (reference sequence). The CDR3 reads CASSLSVKDEQFF. The DNA of the CDR3 is TGTGCCAGCAGTTTGTCAGTTAAGGATGAGCAGTTCTTC.

With regard to this clone: Other nucleotide sequences from this sample produce the same CDR3. The chain employs TRBV13 and TRBJ2-7, with unresolved D. This CDR3 contains 15 residues. Per germline, CDR1 PRHDT and CDR2 FYEKMQ (reference sequence). Trimming stripped 1 base from V and 1 base from J, with 11 bases between. CDR3 region: CASSLDGSYSYEQYF. The CDR3 region has the DNA TGTGCCAGCAGCTTAGACGGGTCTTATTCCTACGAGCAGTACTTC.

The chain has TRBV6-5 and TRBJ2-1, with TRBD2 matching 11 bases. J gave up 5 bases and V 0 bases, and 0 bases lay outside the gene matches. CDR1 is MNHEY, CDR2 SVGAGI, per germline. This CDR3 has 15 amino acids. The CDR3 DNA sequence: TGTGCCAGCAGTTACTCACTAGCGGGAGACAATGAGCAGTTCTTC. Translated, it gives CASSYSLAGDNEQFF.

The J gene is TRBJ2-7, the V gene TRBV7-9, with 8 bases aligning to TRBD1. There are 17 residues in the CDR3. V gave up 0 bases and J gave up 4 bases; unmatched junction bases: 11. CDR1 SEHNR and CDR2 FQNEAQ come from the germline V gene (reference sequence). The CDR3 region is CASSLAEGRTGKYEQYF. The CDR3 DNA is TGTGCCAGCAGCTTAGCGGAGGGAAGGACAGGGAAATACGAGCAGTACTTC.

J is TRBJ2-3 and V is TRBV29-1; 7 bases are shared with TRBD2. After removal of 3 bases from V and 2 bases from J, the junction contained 11 bases not matched to a gene. The CDR3 contains 16 residues. Germline assignment: CDR1 SQVTM and CDR2 ANQGSEA. CDR3 sequence reads: CSVDGSSSGITDTQYF. CDR3 DNA: TGCAGCGTTGACGGTTCGTCTAGCGGTATCACAGATACGCAGTATTTT.

The chain joins TRBV7-9 to TRBJ2-7, with D maybe TRBD2 (6 bases). The length of the CDR3 is 15 residues. Trimming left V 5 bases short and J 3 bases short, with 17 bases between. Per the germline V gene, CDR1 is SEHNR and CDR2 is FQNEAQ (reference sequence). The CDR3 is CASSQTVGRNYEQYF. CDR3 nucleotide sequence: TGTGCCAGCAGCCAAACGGTGGGGAGGAACTACGAGCAGTACTTC.

The chain carries TRBV27 and TRBJ2-2; D is uncertain. Trimming stripped 8 bases from V and 1 base from J, with 11 bases between. Germline V gives CDR1 MNHEY, CDR2 SMNVEV (reference sequence). The CDR3 has 14 residues. CDR3 in amino acids: CASGISGNTGELFF. Here the CDR3 DNA reads TGTGCCAGCGGGATTTCCGGGAACACCGGGGAGCTGTTTTTT.

The rearrangement links TRBV27 to TRBJ2-1; maybe TRBD2 (5 bases). V gave up 3 bases and J gave up 6 bases, with 9 bases separating them. Germline CDR1 is MNHEY and CDR2 is SMNVEV (reference sequence). This CDR3 is built from 13 residues. CDR3 protein: CASSFGGGNEQFF. The CDR3 DNA sequence: TGTGCCAGCAGTTTCGGTGGAGGCAATGAGCAGTTCTTC.

The V gene is TRBV4-1, the J gene TRBJ1-6; no definite D call. Trimming left V 1 base short and J 6 bases short, with 7 bases between. The germline V gene encodes CDR1 MGHRA and CDR2 YSYEKL. This CDR3 is 14 amino acids long. The CDR3 DNA follows: TGCGCCAGCAGCCAAGTTGGGCCTAATTCACCCCTCCACTTT. It specifies CASSQVGPNSPLHF.

This sequence joins TRBV4-2 and TRBJ2-1; 7 positions match TRBD2. Germline V gene lookup returns CDR1 LGHNA and CDR2 YNFKEQ. The CDR3 length is 21 residues. Germline trimming cut 0 bases from V and 5 bases from J; bases unmatched to any gene: 22. The CDR3 reads CASSQDEVWGGLAGINNEQFF. In nucleotides, the CDR3 is TGTGCCAGCAGCCAAGATGAAGTATGGGGAGGGCTCGCGGGCATCAACAATGAGCAGTTCTTC.